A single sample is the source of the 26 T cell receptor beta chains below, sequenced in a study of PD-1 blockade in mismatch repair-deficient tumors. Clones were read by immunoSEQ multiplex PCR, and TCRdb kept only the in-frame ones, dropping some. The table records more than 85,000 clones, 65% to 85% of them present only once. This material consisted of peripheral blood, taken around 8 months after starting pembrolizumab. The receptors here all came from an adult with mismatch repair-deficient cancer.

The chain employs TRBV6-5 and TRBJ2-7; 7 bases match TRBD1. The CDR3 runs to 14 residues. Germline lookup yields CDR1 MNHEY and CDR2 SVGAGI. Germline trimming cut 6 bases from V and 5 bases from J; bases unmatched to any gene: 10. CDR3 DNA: TGTGCCAGCAGGACCCCGGGACAGTCACACGAGCAGTACTTC. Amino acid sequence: CASRTPGQSHEQYF.

DNA for the CDR3: TGTGCCAGCAGTCTACAGACAGGGTCTAACTATGGCTACACCTTC. This translates into CASSLQTGSNYGYTF. The chain carries TRBV6-5 and TRBJ1-2, with 7 bases that match TRBD1. The CDR3 is 15 residues long. After removal of 5 bases from V and 0 bases from J, the junction contained 6 bases not matched to a gene. CDR1 is MNHEY and CDR2 is SVGAGI in the germline V gene.

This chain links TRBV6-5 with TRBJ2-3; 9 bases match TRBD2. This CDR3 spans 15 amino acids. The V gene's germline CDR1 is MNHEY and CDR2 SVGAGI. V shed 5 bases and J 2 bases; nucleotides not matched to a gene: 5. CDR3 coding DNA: TGTGCCAGCAGTGGGACTAGCCCTCCCACAGATACGCAGTATTTT. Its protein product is CASSGTSPPTDTQYF.

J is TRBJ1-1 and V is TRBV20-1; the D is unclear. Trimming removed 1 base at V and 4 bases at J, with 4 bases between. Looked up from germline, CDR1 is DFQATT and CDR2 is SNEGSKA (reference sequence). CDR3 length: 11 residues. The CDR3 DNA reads TGCAGTGCTAGAGGGGGCACTGAAGCTTTCTTT. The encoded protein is CSARGGTEAFF.

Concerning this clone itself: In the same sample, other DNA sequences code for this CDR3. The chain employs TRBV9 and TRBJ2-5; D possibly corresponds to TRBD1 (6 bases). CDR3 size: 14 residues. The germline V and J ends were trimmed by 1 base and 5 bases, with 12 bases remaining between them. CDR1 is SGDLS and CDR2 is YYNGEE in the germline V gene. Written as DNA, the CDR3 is TGTGCCAGCAGCGTAAGGCAGGGGTCGGAGACCCAGTACTTC. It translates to CASSVRQGSETQYF.

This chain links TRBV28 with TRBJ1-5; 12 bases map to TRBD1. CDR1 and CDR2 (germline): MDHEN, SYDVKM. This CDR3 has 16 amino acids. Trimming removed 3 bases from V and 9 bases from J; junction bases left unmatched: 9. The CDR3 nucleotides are TGTGCCAGCAGTTTTCGTAGGGACAGGGGGCCGGGGCCCCAGCATTTT. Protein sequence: CASSFRRDRGPGPQHF.

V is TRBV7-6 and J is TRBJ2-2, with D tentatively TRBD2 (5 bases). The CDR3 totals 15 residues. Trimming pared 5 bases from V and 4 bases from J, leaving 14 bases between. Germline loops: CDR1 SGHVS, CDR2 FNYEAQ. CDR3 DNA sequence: TGTGCCAGCAGCCCCGTGGCGGACTCCACCGGGGAGCTGTTTTTT. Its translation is CASSPVADSTGELFF.

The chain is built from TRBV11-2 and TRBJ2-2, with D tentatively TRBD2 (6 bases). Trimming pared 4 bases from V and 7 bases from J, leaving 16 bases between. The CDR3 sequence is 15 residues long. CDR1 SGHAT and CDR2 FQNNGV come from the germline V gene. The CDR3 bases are TGTGCCAGCAGCTCCCTTAGCGGTGTCGACGGGGAGCTGTTTTTT. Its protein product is CASSSLSGVDGELFF.

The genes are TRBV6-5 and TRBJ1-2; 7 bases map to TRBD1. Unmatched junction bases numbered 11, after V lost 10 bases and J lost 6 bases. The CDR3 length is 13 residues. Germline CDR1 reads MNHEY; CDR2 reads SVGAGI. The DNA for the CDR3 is TGTGCCACCTCACGGGGGGACAGTAATGGCTACACCTTC. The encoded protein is CATSRGDSNGYTF.

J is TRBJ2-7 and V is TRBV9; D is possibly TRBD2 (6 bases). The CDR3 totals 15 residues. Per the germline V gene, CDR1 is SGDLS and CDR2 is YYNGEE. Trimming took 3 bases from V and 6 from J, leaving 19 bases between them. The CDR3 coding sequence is TGTGCCAGCAGCGCAGGAGGGGACCCACCCTCCGAGCAGTACTTC. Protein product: CASSAGGDPPSEQYF.

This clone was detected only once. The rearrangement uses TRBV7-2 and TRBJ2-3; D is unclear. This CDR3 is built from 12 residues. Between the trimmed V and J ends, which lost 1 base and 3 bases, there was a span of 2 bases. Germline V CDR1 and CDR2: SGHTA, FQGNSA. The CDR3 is CASSLGTDTQYF. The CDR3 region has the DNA TGTGCCAGCAGCTTAGGGACAGATACGCAGTATTTT.

The CDR3 is CAWSNGPTDTQYF. The CDR3 DNA follows: TGTGCCTGGAGTAATGGACCCACAGATACGCAGTATTTT. The rearrangement links TRBV30 to TRBJ2-3, with unresolved D. The germline CDR1 and CDR2 sequences are GTSNPN and SVGIG (reference sequence). The ends were cut back, 2 bases at V and 2 bases at J, with 8 bases in the middle. There are 13 residues in the CDR3.

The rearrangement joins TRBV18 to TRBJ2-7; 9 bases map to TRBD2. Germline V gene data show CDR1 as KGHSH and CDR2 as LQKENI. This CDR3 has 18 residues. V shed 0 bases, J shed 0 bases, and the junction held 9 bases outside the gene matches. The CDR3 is CASSPPSGSGKSSYEQYF. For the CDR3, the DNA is TGTGCCAGCTCACCACCTAGCGGGAGTGGAAAAAGCTCCTACGAGCAGTACTTC.

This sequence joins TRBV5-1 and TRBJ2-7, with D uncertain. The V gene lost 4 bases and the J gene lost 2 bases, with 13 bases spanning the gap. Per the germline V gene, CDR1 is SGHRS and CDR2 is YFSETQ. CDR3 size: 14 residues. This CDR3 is CASSGSTVPYEQYF. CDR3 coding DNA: TGCGCCAGCAGCGGATCGACGGTTCCCTACGAGCAGTACTTC.

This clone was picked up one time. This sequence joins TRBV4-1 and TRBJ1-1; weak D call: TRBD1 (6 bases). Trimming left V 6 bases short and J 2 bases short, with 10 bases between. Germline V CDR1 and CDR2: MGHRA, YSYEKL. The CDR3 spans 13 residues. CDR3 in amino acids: CASSPTGNTEAFF. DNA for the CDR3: TGCGCCAGCAGTCCGACAGGAAACACTGAAGCTTTCTTT.

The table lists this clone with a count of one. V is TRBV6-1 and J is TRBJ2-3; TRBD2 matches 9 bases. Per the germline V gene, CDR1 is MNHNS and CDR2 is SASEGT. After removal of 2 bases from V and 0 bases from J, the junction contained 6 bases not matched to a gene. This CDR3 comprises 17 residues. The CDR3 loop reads CASSELITSGSTDTQYF. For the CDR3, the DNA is TGTGCCAGCAGTGAATTAATAACTAGCGGGAGCACAGATACGCAGTATTTT.

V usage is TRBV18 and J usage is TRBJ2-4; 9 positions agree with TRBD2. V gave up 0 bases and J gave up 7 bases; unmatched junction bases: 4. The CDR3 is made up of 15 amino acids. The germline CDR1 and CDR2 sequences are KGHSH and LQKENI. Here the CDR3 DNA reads TGTGCCAGCTCACCACCTAGCGGGAGAGGGAACATTCAGTACTTC. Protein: CASSPPSGRGNIQYF.

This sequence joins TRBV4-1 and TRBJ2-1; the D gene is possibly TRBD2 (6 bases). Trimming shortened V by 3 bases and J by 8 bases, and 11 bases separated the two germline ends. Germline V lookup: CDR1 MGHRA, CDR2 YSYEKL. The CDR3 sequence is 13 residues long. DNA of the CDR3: TGCGCCAGCAGCCACGTTTGGAGGGATGAGCAGTTCTTC. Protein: CASSHVWRDEQFF.

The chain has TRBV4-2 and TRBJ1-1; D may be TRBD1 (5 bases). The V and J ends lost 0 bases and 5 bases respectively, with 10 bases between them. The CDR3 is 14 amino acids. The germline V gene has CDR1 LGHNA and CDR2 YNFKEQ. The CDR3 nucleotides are TGTGCCAGCAGCCAAGAAGCAGGGTTTACTGAAGCTTTCTTT. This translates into CASSQEAGFTEAFF.

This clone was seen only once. The CDR3 region is CASSYLGAGGYTF. The CDR3 region has the DNA TGTGCCAGCAGTTATTTGGGGGCTGGCGGCTACACCTTC. The chain combines TRBV6-5 with TRBJ1-2; possibly TRBD1 for D (6 bases). The CDR3 spans 13 residues. Germline CDR1 MNHEY, CDR2 SVGAGI. The ends were cut back, 3 bases at V and 8 bases at J, with 13 bases in the middle.

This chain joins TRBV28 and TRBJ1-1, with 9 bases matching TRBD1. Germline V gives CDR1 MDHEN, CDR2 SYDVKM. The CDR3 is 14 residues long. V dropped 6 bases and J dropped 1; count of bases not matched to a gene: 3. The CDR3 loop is CASRTTGGNTEAFF. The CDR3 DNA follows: TGTGCCAGCAGAACGACAGGGGGGAACACTGAAGCTTTCTTT.

Here the CDR3 reads CASSLVGYGYTF. CDR3 nucleotide sequence: TGTGCCAGCAGCTTAGTAGGTTATGGCTACACCTTC. The rearrangement joins TRBV7-2 to TRBJ1-2, with D uncertain. The CDR3 covers 12 residues. Germline-derived CDR1 and CDR2 are SGHTA and FQGNSA. V gave up 1 base and J gave up 5 bases, with 5 bases separating them.

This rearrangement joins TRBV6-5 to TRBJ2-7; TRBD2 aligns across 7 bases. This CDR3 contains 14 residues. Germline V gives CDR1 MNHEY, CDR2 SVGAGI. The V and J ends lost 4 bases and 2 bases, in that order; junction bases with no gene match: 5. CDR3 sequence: CASSFSSGPYEQYF. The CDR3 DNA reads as TGTGCCAGCAGTTTCTCTAGCGGTCCCTACGAGCAGTACTTC.

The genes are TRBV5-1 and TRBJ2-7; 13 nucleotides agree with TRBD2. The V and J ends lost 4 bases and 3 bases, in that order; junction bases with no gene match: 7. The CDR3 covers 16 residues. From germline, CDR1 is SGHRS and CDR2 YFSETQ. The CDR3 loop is CASSPRTSGSLYEQYF. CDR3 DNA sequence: TGCGCCAGCAGCCCCCGGACTAGCGGGAGTCTCTACGAGCAGTACTTC.

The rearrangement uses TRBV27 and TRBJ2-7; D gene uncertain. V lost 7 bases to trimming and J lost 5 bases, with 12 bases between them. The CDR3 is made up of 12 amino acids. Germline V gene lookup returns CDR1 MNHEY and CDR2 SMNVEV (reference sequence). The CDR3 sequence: CASKNRPHEQYF. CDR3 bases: TGTGCCAGCAAAAACCGGCCCCACGAGCAGTACTTC.

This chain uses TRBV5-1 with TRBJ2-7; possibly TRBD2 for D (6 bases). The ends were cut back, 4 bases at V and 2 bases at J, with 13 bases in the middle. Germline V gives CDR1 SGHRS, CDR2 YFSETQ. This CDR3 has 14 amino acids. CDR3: CASSPGRPPYEQYF. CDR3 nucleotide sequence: TGCGCCAGCAGCCCCGGGAGACCTCCCTACGAGCAGTACTTC.